This T cell receptor beta chain was captured in a study of cytomegalovirus exposure and HLA in healthy donors. Study-wide background: Earlier sequencing of about 179 million T cells yielded roughly 100 million unique TCR beta sequences. Study conclusions and caveats: In an earlier analysis, about 87% or about 30%: the productive usage of most TCR beta V segments. Roughly uniform depth of sequencing across donors was assumed in presence/absence analyses.

About this clone itself: Its matching antigen is unknown.

Primers for the PCR totalled 60 Vbeta and 13 Jbeta. Repertoires were generated with immunoSEQ multiplex PCR, while TCRdb's copy carries only in-frame clones and drops some. The sample has around 190,000 clones; about four fifths are singletons. The CDR3 loop spans 11 amino acids. V dropped 9 bases and J dropped 7 bases, with 12 bases sitting between them. CDR1 and CDR2 (germline): SNHLY, FYNNEI. This clonotype was sampled from a female donor in good health and CMV-seronegative. V is TRBV2 and J is TRBJ1-2, with D unresolved. The sequencing sample was made of PBMCs. The CDR3 sequence is CASLRQAGYTF. The CDR3 region has the DNA TGTGCCAGTTTGAGACAAGCTGGCTACACCTTC.